The clone carrying this T cell receptor (beta chain) showed up just once. What it binds is unknown. This entry comes from a study of vaccination and CD4 T cells after COVID-19. At the level of the study: The convalescent group had six males, four females, seven Caucasians, two Asians, one multiracial.

Study-level results: The study found that a median around 86% of reactive clones in convalescent patients appeared only post-vaccination.

Germline V gene sequence: CDR1 ENHRY, CDR2 SYGVKD. The ends lost 6 bases at V and 3 bases at J; junction bases unmatched: 7. CDR3 size: 14 residues. The Oncomine TCR Beta short-read assay sequenced DNA from cultured CD4+ T cells. Cultured CD4+ T cells were the source of extracted genomic DNA. TCRdb analysed the PCR reads with MiXCR anew, one entry per CDR3 protein. The repertoire holds 15,000 to 20,000 distinct CDR3 sequences, with 44% as singletons. Treatment given: roughly 11-day PBMC culture with coronavirus spike peptide pools or control peptides (ViraFEST assay). Under the ViraFEST approach, antigen-specific T cells were expanded with peptide pools and TCRs subsequently sequenced.

The genes are TRBV10-3 and TRBJ1-1; 7 positions match TRBD1. The sequences come from CD4+ T cells from blood, cultured in vitro, collected before SARS-CoV-2 vaccination. This receptor was taken from a human donor who had recovered from COVID-19. The CDR3 region has the DNA TGTGCCATCAGCGGTAGGGACAGAGACACTGAAGCTTTCTTT. Protein: CAISGRDRDTEAFF.